This T cell receptor (beta chain) was sequenced in a study of blood T cell repertoires in COVID-19. CDR3 length: 15 residues. J lost 4 bases, V lost 2 bases, and 7 bases had no gene match. Germline CDR1 and CDR2: MNHEY and SVGEGT. Profiled with immunoSEQ multiplex PCR; TCRdb holds only in-frame clones, not every one. This sample has around 58,000 clones, with approximately 90% found just once. The sequence was collected from a human donor with active COVID-19. The donor label of this sample is uncertain. This chain uses TRBV6-2 or TRBV6-3 with TRBJ1-2, with TRBD1 identical over 7 bases. The sample comprised peripheral blood. This chain's CDR3 is CASSYLSGQFYGYTF. The CDR3 DNA sequence: TGTGCCAGCAGTTACCTCTCGGGACAGTTCTATGGCTACACCTTC.